This TCR beta chain comes out of a study of cytomegalovirus exposure and HLA in healthy donors. General study results and limits: It was likely that a cluster of highly shared sequence variants was a sequencing artifact. Researchers reportedly found TCR beta sequences accurately predicted most subjects' HLA-A and HLA-B alleles.

In its sample, this clone was seen once. Its antigen is currently unknown. Germline CDR1 and CDR2: SNHLY and FYNNEI. CDR3 length: 13 amino acids. Trimming at V came to 7 bases and at J to 6 bases, leaving 7 bases not matched to a gene. Primers included in the PCR were 60 Vbeta and 13 Jbeta primers. Only in-frame clones appear in the TCRdb table, and some are missing; sequencing was by immunoSEQ multiplex PCR. The table lists approximately 160,000 clones, 65% to 85% of them singletons. Each donor was nominally healthy when sampled (though unrecorded immune exposures were likely). The chain employs TRBV2 and TRBJ1-2; TRBD1 matches at 8 bases. The TCR was taken from a woman aged 45-65 years in good health and CMV-seropositive. The sample taken for sequencing was PBMCs. The CDR3 is CASTPTGEHGYTF. The DNA of the CDR3 is TGTGCCAGCACCCCGACAGGGGAACATGGCTACACCTTC.